One and the same sample provided the 6 T cell receptor beta chains below, sequenced in a study of OX40 agonist ivuxolimab in advanced cancers. Libraries were prepared by immunoSEQ multiplex PCR; TCRdb keeps only in-frame clonotypes and omits some of them. This table holds around 60,000 clones, under 90% found once. Material: CD4+ or CD8+ T cells sorted from blood, obtained in a trial of the OX40 agonist ivuxolimab. These receptors all stem from an adult with an advanced solid tumor such as melanoma, head and neck, liver or kidney cancer.

CDR3: CASSQGADYEQYF. For the CDR3, the DNA is TGTGCCAGCAGCCAGGGGGCCGACTACGAGCAGTACTTC. The rearrangement joins TRBV4-2 to TRBJ2-7, with D possibly TRBD1 on 6 matching bases. Trimming left V 3 bases short and J 3 bases short, with 9 bases between. The CDR3 has 13 amino acids. CDR1 LGHNA and CDR2 YNFKEQ come from the germline V gene.

This chain joins TRBV6-6 and TRBJ2-3; TRBD2 matches 14 bases. J gave up 4 bases and V 6 bases, and 3 bases lay outside the gene matches. The CDR3 extends over 15 amino acids. In germline, CDR1 is MNHNY, CDR2 SVGAGI (reference sequence). For the CDR3, the DNA is TGTGCCAGCAGCGGGGGACTAGCGGGAGCAGATACGCAGTATTTT. It yields the protein CASSGGLAGADTQYF.

The rearrangement uses TRBV2 and TRBJ1-4, with D possibly matching TRBD1 (5 bases). The germline CDR1 and CDR2 sequences are SNHLY and FYNNEI. This CDR3 spans 15 amino acids. Trimming cost V 6 bases and J 5 bases, with 16 bases left between them. The CDR3 nucleotides are TGTGCCAGCAGCCCTAGGGGTTCGGGGAATGAAAAACTGTTTTTT. Its protein product is CASSPRGSGNEKLFF.

This clone was seen repeatedly, ten times or more. The V and J genes are TRBV7-3 and TRBJ2-1; D is perhaps TRBD2 (6 bases). Trimming removed 4 bases at V and 7 bases at J, with 26 bases between. The V gene's germline CDR1 is SGHTA and CDR2 FQGTGA. The CDR3 is 18 residues long. CDR3 amino acids: CASSSAPRGSTGGNEQFF. DNA of the CDR3: TGTGCCAGCAGCTCCGCCCCCCGAGGGTCGACCGGGGGAAATGAGCAGTTCTTC.

This clone was seen once. The chain uses TRBV19 and TRBJ1-2; D gene ambiguous. The CDR3 consists of 16 residues. Trimming removed 2 bases at V and 2 bases at J, with 15 bases between. The germline gives CDR1 LNHDA, CDR2 SQIVND (reference sequence). The CDR3 spells CASSISVNGINYGYTF. The CDR3 DNA reads TGTGCCAGTAGTATAAGTGTGAACGGGATCAACTATGGCTACACCTTC. Combining the CDR3 with reference TRBV19 and TRBJ1-2 gives the whole variable domain DGGITQSPKYLFRKEGQNVTLSCEQNLNHDAMYWYRQDPGQGLRLIYYSQIVNDFQKGDIAEGYSVSREKKESFPLTVTSAQKNPTAFYLCASSISVNGINYGYTFGSGTRLTVV.

J is TRBJ2-5 and V is TRBV6-1; the match to TRBD1 covers 7 bases. Unmatched junction bases numbered 3, after V lost 5 bases and J lost 3 bases. Germline V CDR1 and CDR2: MNHNS, SASEGT. CDR3 length: 13 amino acids. CDR3 loop: CASSRDREETQYF. CDR3 bases: TGTGCCAGCAGTCGAGACAGGGAAGAGACCCAGTACTTC.